The present T cell receptor (beta chain) was sequenced within a study of blood T cell repertoires in COVID-19. In the study's own analysis: Estimates of nucleated cell counts were drawn from the amplification of reference gene primers. Libraries were prepared by immunoSEQ multiplex PCR; TCRdb keeps only in-frame clonotypes and omits some of them. That table is the source of V, J and clone size, and D and trimming were worked out from the DNA. The repertoire includes 310,000 or so clones, approximately 90% of them detected once, and approximately 2.1% sits in the top ten. This sequence originates from a woman in her 30s with COVID-19, enrolled during active disease. Sample: peripheral blood.

In DNA form, the CDR3 reads TGTGCCAGCAGCCGACAGGGGGCGAATAGCGGGAGGCTTAGCTCCTACAATGAGCAGTTCTTC. The encoded protein is CASSRQGANSGRLSSYNEQFF. The V and J genes are TRBV4-2 and TRBJ2-1; D may be TRBD1 or TRBD2 (10 bases each). CDR3 length: 21 amino acids. In germline, CDR1 is LGHNA, CDR2 YNFKEQ. V was pared by 4 bases and J by 0 bases, with 28 bases between.